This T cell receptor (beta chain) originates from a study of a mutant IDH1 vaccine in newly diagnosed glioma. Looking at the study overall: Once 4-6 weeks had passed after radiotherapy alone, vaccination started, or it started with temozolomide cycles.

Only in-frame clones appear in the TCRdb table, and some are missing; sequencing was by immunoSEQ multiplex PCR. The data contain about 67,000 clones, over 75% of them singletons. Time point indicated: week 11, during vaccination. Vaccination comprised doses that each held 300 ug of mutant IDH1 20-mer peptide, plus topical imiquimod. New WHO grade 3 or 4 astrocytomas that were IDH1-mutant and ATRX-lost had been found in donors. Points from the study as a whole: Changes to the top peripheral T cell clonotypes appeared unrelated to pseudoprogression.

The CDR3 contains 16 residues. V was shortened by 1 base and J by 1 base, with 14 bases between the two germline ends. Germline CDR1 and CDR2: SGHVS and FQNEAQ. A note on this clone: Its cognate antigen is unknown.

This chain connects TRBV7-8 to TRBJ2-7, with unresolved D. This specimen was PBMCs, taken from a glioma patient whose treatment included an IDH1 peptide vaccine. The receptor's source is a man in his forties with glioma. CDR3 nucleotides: TGTGCCAGCAGCTTAGTTTTTGGAATTCGTTCCTACGAGCAGTACTTC. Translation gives CASSLVFGIRSYEQYF. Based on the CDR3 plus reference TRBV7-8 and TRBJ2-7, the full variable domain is GAGVSQSPRYKVAKRGQDVALRCDPISGHVSLFWYQQALGQGPEFLTYFQNEAQLDKSGLPSDRFFAERPEGSVSTLKIQRTQQEDSAVYLCASSLVFGIRSYEQYFGPGTRLTVT.